This T cell receptor (beta chain) came from a study of control samples from healthy donors and cancer patients. Sequenced by immunoSEQ multiplex PCR; TCRdb stores in-frame clones only, minus some. Of about 92,000 clones detected, around 82% appear once; the ten largest clones hold approximately 9.8%. V lost 8 bases and J lost 8, with 12 bases in between. From germline, CDR1 is MDHEN and CDR2 SYDVKM. The CDR3 has 11 residues. Sequenced: blood. The chain links TRBV28 to TRBJ1-1, with no clear D. The clonotype was recovered from a woman aged 55-70 years in good health. Here the CDR3 reads CASVRASEAFF. The CDR3 DNA reads as TGTGCCAGCGTCCGGGCCTCAGAAGCTTTCTTT.